The subject of this entry is one T cell receptor (beta chain). The data belong to a study of blood T cell repertoires in COVID-19. Trimming removed 3 bases at V and 6 bases at J, with 11 bases between. This CDR3 spans 13 amino acids. The germline CDR1 and CDR2 sequences are LNHNV and YYDKDF (reference sequence). This table comes from immunoSEQ multiplex PCR, and its TCRdb copy is limited to in-frame clones, with some not included. The profile shows a few hundred thousand clones, 70% to 90% of them singletons. The sequenced sample consisted of peripheral blood. The receptor comes from a woman aged 40 to 50 with acute or convalescent COVID-19. This chain joins TRBV15 and TRBJ1-2; D possibly corresponds to TRBD1 (6 bases). This CDR3 is CATSRAQGHGYTF. The CDR3 nucleotides read TGTGCCACCAGCAGGGCCCAGGGGCATGGCTACACCTTC.